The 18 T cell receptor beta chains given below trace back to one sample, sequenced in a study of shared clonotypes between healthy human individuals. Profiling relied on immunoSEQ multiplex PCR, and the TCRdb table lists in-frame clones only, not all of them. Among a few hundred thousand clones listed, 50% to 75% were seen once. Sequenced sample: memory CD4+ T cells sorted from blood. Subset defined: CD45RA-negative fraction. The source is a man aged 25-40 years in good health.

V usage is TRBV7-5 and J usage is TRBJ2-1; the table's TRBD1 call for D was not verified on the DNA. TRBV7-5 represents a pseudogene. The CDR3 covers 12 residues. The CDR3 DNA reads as TGTGCCGGTAGACAGGGTTCCCATGAGCAGTTCTTC. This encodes CAGRQGSHEQFF.

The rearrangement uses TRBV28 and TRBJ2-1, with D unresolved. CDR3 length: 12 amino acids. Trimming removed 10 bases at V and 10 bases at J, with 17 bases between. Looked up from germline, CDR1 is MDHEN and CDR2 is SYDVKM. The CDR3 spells CATLGRVREQFF. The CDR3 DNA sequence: TGTGCCACCTTGGGTAGGGTGCGGGAGCAGTTCTTC. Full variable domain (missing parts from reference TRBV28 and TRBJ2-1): DVKVTQSSRYLVKRTGEKVFLECVQDMDHENMFWYRQDPGLGLRLIYFSYDVKMKEKGDIPEGYSVSREKKERFSLILESASTNQTSMYLCATLGRVREQFFGPGTRLTVL.

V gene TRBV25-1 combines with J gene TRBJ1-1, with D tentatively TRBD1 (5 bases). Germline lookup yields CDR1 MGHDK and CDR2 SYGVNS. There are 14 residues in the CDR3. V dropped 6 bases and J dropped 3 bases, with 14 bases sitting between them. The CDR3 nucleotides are TGTGCCAGCAGGTCAGGGTCGTTGGACACTGAAGCTTTCTTT. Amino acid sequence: CASRSGSLDTEAFF.

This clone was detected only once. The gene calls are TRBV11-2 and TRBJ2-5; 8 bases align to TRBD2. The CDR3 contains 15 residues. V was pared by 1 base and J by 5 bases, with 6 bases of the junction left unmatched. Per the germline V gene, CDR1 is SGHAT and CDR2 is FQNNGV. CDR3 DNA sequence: TGTGCCAGCAGCTTAGCAGCGGGGGCTAAGGAGACCCAGTACTTC. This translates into CASSLAAGAKETQYF.

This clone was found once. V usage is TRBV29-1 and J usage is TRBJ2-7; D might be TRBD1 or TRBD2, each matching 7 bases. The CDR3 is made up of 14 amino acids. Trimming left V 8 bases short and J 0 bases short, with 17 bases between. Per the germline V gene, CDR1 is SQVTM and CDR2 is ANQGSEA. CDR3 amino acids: CSTLGGDSSYEQYF. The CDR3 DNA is TGCAGCACGCTGGGGGGGGACAGCTCCTACGAGCAGTACTTC.

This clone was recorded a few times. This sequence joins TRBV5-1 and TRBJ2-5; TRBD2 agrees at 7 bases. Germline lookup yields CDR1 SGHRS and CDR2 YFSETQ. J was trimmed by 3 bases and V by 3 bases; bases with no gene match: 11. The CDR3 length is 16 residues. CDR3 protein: CASSSSGGSVKETQYF. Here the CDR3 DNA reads TGCGCCAGCAGCTCTTCGGGCGGGAGCGTAAAAGAGACCCAGTACTTC.

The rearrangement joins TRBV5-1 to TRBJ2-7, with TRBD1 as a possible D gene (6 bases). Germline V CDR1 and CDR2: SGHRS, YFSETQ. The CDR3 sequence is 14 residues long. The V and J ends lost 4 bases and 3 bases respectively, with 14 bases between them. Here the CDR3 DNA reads TGCGCCAGCAGCCTACAGGGTCGATACTACGAGCAGTACTTC. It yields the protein CASSLQGRYYEQYF.

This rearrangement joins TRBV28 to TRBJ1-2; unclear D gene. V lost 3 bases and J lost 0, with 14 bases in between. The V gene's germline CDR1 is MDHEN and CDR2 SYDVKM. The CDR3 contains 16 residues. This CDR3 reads CASSFIGRRANYGYTF. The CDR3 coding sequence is TGTGCCAGCAGTTTTATAGGACGGCGAGCTAACTATGGCTACACCTTC.

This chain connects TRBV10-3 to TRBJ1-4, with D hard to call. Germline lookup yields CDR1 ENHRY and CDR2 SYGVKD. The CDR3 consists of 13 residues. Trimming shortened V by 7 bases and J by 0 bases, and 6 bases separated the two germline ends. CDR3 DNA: TGTGCCATCAAAGGTACAACTAATGAAAAACTGTTTTTT. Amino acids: CAIKGTTNEKLFF.

The CDR3 sequence: CASSREVAARNGYTF. Here the CDR3 DNA reads TGTGCCAGCAGCCGGGAGGTTGCAGCAAGAAATGGCTACACCTTC. The chain is built from TRBV6-1 and TRBJ1-2, with no clear D. V lost 6 bases to trimming and J lost 6 bases, with 20 bases between them. In germline, CDR1 is MNHNS, CDR2 SASEGT. CDR3 size: 15 residues.

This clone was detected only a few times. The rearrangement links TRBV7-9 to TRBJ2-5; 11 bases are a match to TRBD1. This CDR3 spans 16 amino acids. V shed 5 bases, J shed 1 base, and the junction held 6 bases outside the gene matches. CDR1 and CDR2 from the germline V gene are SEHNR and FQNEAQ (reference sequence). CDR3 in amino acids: CASSTWTGGFQETQYF. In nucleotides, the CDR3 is TGTGCCAGCAGCACATGGACAGGGGGCTTCCAAGAGACCCAGTACTTC.

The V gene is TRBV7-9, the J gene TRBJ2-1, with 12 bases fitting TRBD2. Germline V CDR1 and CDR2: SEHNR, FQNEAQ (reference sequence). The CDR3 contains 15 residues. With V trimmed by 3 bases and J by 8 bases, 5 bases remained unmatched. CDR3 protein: CASSFLAGGPDEQFF. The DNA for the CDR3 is TGTGCCAGCAGCTTCCTAGCGGGAGGGCCTGATGAGCAGTTCTTC. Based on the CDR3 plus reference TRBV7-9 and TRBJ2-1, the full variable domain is DTGVSQNPRHKITKRGQNVTFRCDPISEHNRLYWYRQTLGQGPEFLTYFQNEAQLEKSRLLSDRFSAERPKGSFSTLEIQRTEQGDSAMYLCASSFLAGGPDEQFFGPGTRLTVL.

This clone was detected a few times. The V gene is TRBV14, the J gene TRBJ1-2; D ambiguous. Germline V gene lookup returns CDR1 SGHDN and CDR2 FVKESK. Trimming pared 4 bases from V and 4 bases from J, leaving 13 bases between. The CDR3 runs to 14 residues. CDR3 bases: TGTGCCAGCAGCCCCTCTGAGGGAGCCTATGGCTACACCTTC. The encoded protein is CASSPSEGAYGYTF.

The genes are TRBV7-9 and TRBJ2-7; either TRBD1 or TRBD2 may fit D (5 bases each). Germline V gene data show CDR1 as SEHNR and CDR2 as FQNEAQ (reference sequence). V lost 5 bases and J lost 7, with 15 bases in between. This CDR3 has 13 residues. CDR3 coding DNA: TGTGCCAGCAGCCCCAGGGCGGAGGAGGAGCAGTACTTC. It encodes CASSPRAEEEQYF.

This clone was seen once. CDR3 sequence reads: CASSLDPTSVREQYF. In nucleotides, the CDR3 is TGTGCCAGCAGCTTAGATCCGACTAGCGTCCGCGAGCAGTACTTC. The genes are TRBV11-3 and TRBJ2-7; 8 nucleotides align to TRBD2. J lost 6 bases, V lost 0 bases, and 7 bases had no gene match. Germline CDR1 and CDR2: SGHNT and YENEEA. The CDR3 contains 15 residues.

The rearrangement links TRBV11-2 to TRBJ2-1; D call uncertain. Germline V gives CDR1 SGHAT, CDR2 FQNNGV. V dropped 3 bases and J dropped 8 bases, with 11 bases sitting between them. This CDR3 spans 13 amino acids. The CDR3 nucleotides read TGTGCCAGCAGCTTTACCTCAATGGATGAGCAGTTCTTC. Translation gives CASSFTSMDEQFF.

The CDR3 coding sequence is TGTGCCAGCAGACTACAGGGAAGCTACGAGCAGTACTTC. Amino acid sequence: CASRLQGSYEQYF. The chain combines TRBV27 with TRBJ2-7; D might be TRBD1 (6 bases). V dropped 6 bases and J dropped 3 bases, with 12 bases sitting between them. The CDR3 runs to 13 residues. Germline CDR1 and CDR2: MNHEY and SMNVEV (reference sequence).

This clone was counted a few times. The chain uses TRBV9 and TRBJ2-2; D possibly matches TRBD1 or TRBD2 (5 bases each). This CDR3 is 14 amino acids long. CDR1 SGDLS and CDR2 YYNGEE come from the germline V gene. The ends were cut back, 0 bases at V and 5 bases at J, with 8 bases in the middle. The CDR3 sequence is CASSVGGGTGELFF. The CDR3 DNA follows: TGTGCCAGCAGCGTAGGGGGCGGGACCGGGGAGCTGTTTTTT.